This is a list of T cell receptor beta chains from one sample in a study of cytomegalovirus exposure and HLA in healthy donors. Sequenced by immunoSEQ multiplex PCR; TCRdb stores in-frame clones only, minus some. Here the sample spans about 150,000 clones, more than 60% being singletons. Sequences were obtained from PBMCs. These TCRs come from a man aged 30-40 years in good health and CMV-seropositive. Both conserved end residues are part of each CDR3. D genes are given only for firm matches. Clone size appears in some rows only: once, few, many, or a class for an expanded clone.

V gene	clone size	J gene	D gene	CDR3 length	CDR3 DNA	CDR3 protein
TRBV11-3	-	TRBJ2-5	-	15	TGTGCCAGCAGCGCCTGGTCCAGCGATCAAGAGACCCAGTACTTC	CASSAWSSDQETQYF
TRBV5-1	-	TRBJ1-1	-	15	TGCACCAGCAGCCCTGGGGACACCCCCAGGGCTGAAGCTTTCTTT	CTSSPGDTPRAEAFF
TRBV9	-	TRBJ2-3	-	15	TGTGCCAGCAGCAACTCGCCTCGACTTTCAGATACGCAGTATTTT	CASSNSPRLSDTQYF
TRBV5-6	-	TRBJ2-5	TRBD1	17	TGTGCCAGCAGCTTCCCACACCAGACAGGGGGGAGGGAGACCCAGTACTTC	CASSFPHQTGGRETQYF
TRBV5-1	-	TRBJ2-5	-	16	TGCGCCAGCAGCTCACCATGGAGAGGGCACCAAGAGACCCAGTACTTC	CASSSPWRGHQETQYF
TRBV2	-	TRBJ2-5	TRBD2	16	TGTGCCAGCAGGGAGGCTAGCGGGAGGGCCCGAGAGACCCAGTACTTC	CASREASGRARETQYF
TRBV9	-	TRBJ2-4	TRBD2	18	TGTGCCAGCAGCCTGGGGCTAGCGGGTCCTTGGGCCAAAAACATTCAGTACTTC	CASSLGLAGPWAKNIQYF
TRBV30	-	TRBJ1-6	-	12	TGTGCCTGGACCTGGTCGGGTTCACCCCTCCACTTT	CAWTWSGSPLHF
TRBV9	few	TRBJ2-6	TRBD1	16	TGTGCCAGCAGCCCGTTAGGGGGCTCGGGGGCCAACGTCCTGACTTTC	CASSPLGGSGANVLTF
TRBV28	once	TRBJ2-5	TRBD2	15	TGTGCCAGCAGTTTTAGCGGGGGGCAAGCGAAGACCCAGTACTTC	CASSFSGGQAKTQYF
TRBV2	-	TRBJ2-5	-	15	TGTGCCAGCAGTGAAGGGACTGGCGGGATCGAGACCCAGTACTTC	CASSEGTGGIETQYF
TRBV6-4	many	TRBJ2-1	TRBD2	16	TGTGCCAGCAGTGAGTCGGGCGGGAGTGGAGACAATGAGCAGTTCTTC	CASSESGGSGDNEQFF
TRBV5-1	-	TRBJ2-7	TRBD2	16	TGCGCCAGCAGCCAATCAGGACTAGCGCAGACCTACGAGCAGTACTTC	CASSQSGLAQTYEQYF
TRBV7-2	-	TRBJ1-2	TRBD1	16	TGTGCCAGCAGCTCCGCAGAGGGGGCAAGGGGCTATGGCTACACCTTC	CASSSAEGARGYGYTF
TRBV5-1	-	TRBJ1-5	TRBD1	14	TGCGCCAGCAGCTCCGGGACAGCCAATCAGCCCCAGCATTTT	CASSSGTANQPQHF
TRBV19	-	TRBJ2-7	TRBD2	15	TGTGCCAGTAGTACCCCCAGCGGGGGACCCTACGAGCAGTACTTC	CASSTPSGGPYEQYF
TRBV2	-	TRBJ1-5	-	15	TGTGCCAGCAGTGTTCGGGGGGCAGGCAATCAGCCCCAGCATTTT	CASSVRGAGNQPQHF